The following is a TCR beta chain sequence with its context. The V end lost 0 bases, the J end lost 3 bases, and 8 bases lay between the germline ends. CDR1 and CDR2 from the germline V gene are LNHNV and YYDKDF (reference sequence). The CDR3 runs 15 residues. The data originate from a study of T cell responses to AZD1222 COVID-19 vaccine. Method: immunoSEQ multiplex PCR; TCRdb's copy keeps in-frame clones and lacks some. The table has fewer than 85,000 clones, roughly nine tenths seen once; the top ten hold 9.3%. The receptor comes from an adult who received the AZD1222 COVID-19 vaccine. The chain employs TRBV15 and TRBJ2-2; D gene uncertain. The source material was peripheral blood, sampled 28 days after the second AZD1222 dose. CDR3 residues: CATSRDVRYTGELFF. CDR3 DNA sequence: TGTGCCACCAGCAGAGACGTACGGTACACCGGGGAGCTGTTTTTT.